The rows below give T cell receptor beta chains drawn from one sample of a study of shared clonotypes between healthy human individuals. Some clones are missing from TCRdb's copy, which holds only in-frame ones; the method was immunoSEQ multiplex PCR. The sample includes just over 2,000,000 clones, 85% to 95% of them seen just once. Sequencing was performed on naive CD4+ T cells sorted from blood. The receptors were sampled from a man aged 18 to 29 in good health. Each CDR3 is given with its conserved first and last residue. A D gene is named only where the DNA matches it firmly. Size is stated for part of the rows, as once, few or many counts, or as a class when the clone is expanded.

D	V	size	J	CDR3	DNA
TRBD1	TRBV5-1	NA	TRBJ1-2	CASSPGTELIYGYTF	TGCGCCAGCAGCCCGGGGACAGAGCTGATCTATGGCTACACCTTC
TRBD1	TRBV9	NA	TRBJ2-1	CASSEITGVGEQFF	TGTGCCAGCAGCGAAATTACAGGGGTTGGCGAGCAGTTCTTC
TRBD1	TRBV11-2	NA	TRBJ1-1	CASSQGQPNTEAFF	TGTGCCAGCAGCCAGGGACAGCCGAACACTGAAGCTTTCTTT
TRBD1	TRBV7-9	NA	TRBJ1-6	CASSVQGSGSPLHF	TGTGCCAGCAGCGTACAGGGGTCCGGTTCACCCCTCCACTTT
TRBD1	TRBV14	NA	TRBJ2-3	CASRLDRVGLADTQYF	TGTGCCAGCAGGCTTGACAGGGTGGGCTTGGCAGATACGCAGTATTTT
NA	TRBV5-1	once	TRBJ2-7	CASSIRSGNNYEQYF	TGCGCCAGCAGCATCCGTTCCGGTAACAACTACGAGCAGTACTTC
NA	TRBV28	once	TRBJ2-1	CASSSPERGGVNEQFF	TGTGCCAGCAGTTCCCCCGAGAGGGGGGGCGTCAATGAGCAGTTCTTC
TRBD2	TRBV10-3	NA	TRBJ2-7	CAIRAKSGLAATGQYF	TGTGCCATCAGGGCTAAATCGGGACTAGCAGCGACGGGGCAGTACTTC
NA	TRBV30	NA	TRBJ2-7	CAWGGVGEQYF	TGTGCCTGGGGGGGTGTGGGAGAGCAGTACTTC
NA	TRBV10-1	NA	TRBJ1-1	CASSETLNTEAFF	TGCGCCAGCAGTGAAACACTGAACACTGAAGCTTTCTTT
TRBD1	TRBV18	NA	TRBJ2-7	CASSPPGQGTYEQYF	TGTGCCAGCTCGCCGCCGGGACAGGGCACCTACGAGCAGTACTTC
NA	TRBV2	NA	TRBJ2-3	CASSLGTQYF	TGTGCCAGCAGCCTTGGTACGCAGTATTTT
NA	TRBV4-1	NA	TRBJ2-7	CASSRGLYYEQYF	TGCGCCAGCAGCCGGGGACTTTACTACGAGCAGTACTTC
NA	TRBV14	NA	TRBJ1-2	CASSQEPFGGLQRSGYTF	TGTGCCAGCAGCCAAGAACCGTTTGGGGGGCTGCAACGCTCTGGCTACACCTTC
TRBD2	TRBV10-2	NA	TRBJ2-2	CASSETSASGTGELFF	TGCGCCAGCAGTGAAACTAGCGCCTCGGGCACCGGGGAGCTGTTTTTT
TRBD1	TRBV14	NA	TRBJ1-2	CASSQFTGGGGYTF	TGTGCCAGCAGCCAGTTCACAGGGGGCGGCGGCTACACCTTC
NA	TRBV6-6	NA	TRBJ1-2	CASRRGEGGYTF	TGTGCCAGCCGAAGGGGGGAGGGTGGCTACACCTTC
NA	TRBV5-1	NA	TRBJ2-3	CASSIGGVGTDTQYF	TGCGCCAGCAGCATAGGGGGTGTGGGGACAGATACGCAGTATTTT
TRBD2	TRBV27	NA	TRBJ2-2	CASSASGESNTGELFF	TGTGCCAGCAGCGCCAGCGGGGAATCGAACACCGGGGAGCTGTTTTTT
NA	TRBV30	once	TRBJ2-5	CAWSRQGGGETQYF	TGTGCCTGGAGTCGACAGGGAGGCGGCGAGACCCAGTACTTC
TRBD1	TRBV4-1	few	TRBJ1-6	CASSQGIFGLQGASNSPLHF	TGCGCCAGCAGCCAAGGGATTTTTGGTTTGCAGGGGGCCAGTAATTCACCCCTCCACTTT
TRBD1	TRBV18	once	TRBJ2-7	CASSNPTGGVYEQYF	TGTGCCAGCTCAAACCCGACAGGGGGCGTATACGAGCAGTACTTC
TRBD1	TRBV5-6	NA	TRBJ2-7	CASSLPGQGVSYEQYF	TGTGCCAGCAGCTTGCCGGGGCAGGGGGTCTCCTACGAGCAGTACTTC
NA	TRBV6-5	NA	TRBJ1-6	CASSYDDWGNSPLHF	TGTGCCAGCAGTTACGATGACTGGGGGAATTCACCCCTCCACTTT
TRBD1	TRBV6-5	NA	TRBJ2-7	CASSSRDRGAYEQYF	TGTGCCAGCAGTTCCCGGGACAGGGGGGCCTACGAGCAGTACTTC
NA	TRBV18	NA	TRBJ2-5	CASSPGSEETQYF	TGTGCCAGCTCACCAGGCAGTGAAGAGACCCAGTACTTC
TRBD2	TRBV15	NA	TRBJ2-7	CATSRISGTSYYEQYF	TGTGCCACCAGCAGAATCTCCGGGACTAGCTACTACGAGCAGTACTTC
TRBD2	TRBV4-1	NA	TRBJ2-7	CASSQEASGGQYEQYF	TGCGCCAGCAGCCAAGAGGCTAGCGGGGGACAATACGAGCAGTACTTC